The rows below give T cell receptor beta chains drawn from one sample of a study of cytomegalovirus exposure and HLA in healthy donors. Clones were sequenced by immunoSEQ multiplex PCR, and TCRdb holds only the in-frame ones, with some missing. The sample lists roughly 120,000 clones; approximately 90% were seen once. The sequenced sample consisted of PBMCs. Every receptor here comes from a man younger than 35 in good health and CMV-seropositive. Both conserved end residues are part of each CDR3. D genes are given only for firm matches. Some rows have no size entry. The others give once, few or many, or a class for an expanded clone.

D gene	V gene	J gene	clone size	CDR3 protein	CDR3 DNA
TRBD1	TRBV28	TRBJ2-7	-	CASSTPGQGTTYEQYF	TGTGCCAGCAGTACGCCGGGACAGGGGACTACCTACGAGCAGTACTTC
TRBD1	TRBV7-9	TRBJ1-1	-	CASSPRDRGSTEAFF	TGTGCCAGCAGCCCCCGGGACAGGGGGAGTACTGAAGCTTTCTTT
TRBD1	TRBV19	TRBJ1-2	once	CARARGGDRDYGYTF	TGTGCCAGAGCCCGCGGTGGAGACAGGGACTATGGCTACACCTTC
-	TRBV5-5	TRBJ1-2	-	CASSLPGTAGYTF	TGTGCCAGCAGCTTGCCGGGGACTGCAGGCTACACCTTC
-	TRBV28	TRBJ2-3	-	CASSEDTQYF	TGTGCCAGCAGTGAGGATACGCAGTATTTT
-	TRBV11-2	TRBJ2-1	-	CASSFSETTEQFF	TGTGCCAGCAGCTTTAGCGAGACGACAGAGCAGTTCTTC
-	TRBV27	TRBJ2-7	-	CASSPRRGYEQYF	TGTGCCAGCAGCCCCCGACGGGGGTACGAGCAGTACTTC
-	TRBV4-2	TRBJ2-7	many	CASSPAPGYEQYF	TGTGCCAGCAGCCCTGCTCCAGGCTACGAGCAGTACTTC
-	TRBV7-2	TRBJ1-1	-	CASSTQGVANTEAFF	TGTGCCAGCAGCACGCAAGGAGTAGCGAACACTGAAGCTTTCTTT
TRBD2	TRBV27	TRBJ2-1	-	CASSPGLAGGRGEQFF	TGTGCCAGCAGTCCGGGACTAGCGGGGGGGAGGGGAGAGCAGTTCTTC
-	TRBV6-1	TRBJ1-5	-	CASTRAMNQPQHF	TGTGCCAGCACGAGGGCAATGAATCAGCCCCAGCATTTT
-	TRBV18	TRBJ1-2	-	CASSQQGHGGYTF	TGTGCCAGCTCTCAACAGGGACATGGGGGCTACACCTTC
TRBD2	TRBV27	TRBJ2-1	-	CASGGGNGYNEQFF	TGTGCCAGCGGGGGAGGGAACGGCTACAATGAGCAGTTCTTC
-	TRBV7-2	TRBJ1-3	-	CASSLVTGSGNTIYF	TGTGCCAGCAGCTTAGTGACTGGCTCTGGAAACACCATATATTTT
-	TRBV5-6	TRBJ2-7	-	CASSPTPMSHEQYF	TGTGCCAGCAGCCCGACTCCTATGTCCCACGAGCAGTACTTC
TRBD1	TRBV19	TRBJ2-3	few	CASSSQGNRADTQYF	TGTGCCAGTAGTTCACAGGGGAATCGCGCAGATACGCAGTATTTT
TRBD1	TRBV27	TRBJ2-7	-	CASSPVRDRGYEQYF	TGTGCCAGCAGTCCTGTCCGGGACAGGGGCTACGAGCAGTACTTC
-	TRBV4-3	TRBJ1-6	-	CASSHTISYNSPLHF	TGCGCCAGCAGCCATACAATCTCCTATAATTCACCCCTCCACTTT
TRBD1	TRBV6-6	TRBJ1-6	few	CASSADRAALHF	TGTGCCAGCAGTGCCGACAGGGCGGCCCTCCACTTT
-	TRBV4-1	TRBJ2-1	-	CASSQFGIFYNEQFF	TGCGCCAGCAGCCAATTCGGTATCTTTTACAATGAGCAGTTCTTC
-	TRBV6-6	TRBJ2-1	-	CASTQGVNEQFF	TGTGCCAGCACCCAAGGGGTGAATGAGCAGTTCTTC
-	TRBV2	TRBJ2-5	few	CASSVPLAGLGETQYF	TGTGCCAGCAGTGTCCCCTTGGCAGGGTTGGGAGAGACCCAGTACTTC
TRBD1	TRBV27	TRBJ2-3	-	CASTLTGTTDTQYF	TGTGCCAGCACCCTGACAGGGACGACAGATACGCAGTATTTT
-	TRBV29-1	TRBJ1-1	few	CSVPKDSEAFF	TGCAGCGTCCCGAAGGACAGTGAAGCTTTCTTT